This T cell receptor (beta chain) was documented in a study of blood T cell repertoires in COVID-19. Germline CDR1 LNHNV, CDR2 YYDKDF (reference sequence). The length of the CDR3 is 17 residues. The ends were cut back, 0 bases at V and 1 base at J, with 12 bases in the middle. Assay: immunoSEQ multiplex PCR; the TCRdb copy retains only in-frame clones and omits some. The sample lists just over 250,000 clones; around 89% were seen once. This clonotype originated in a man between 60 and 75 years old who had recovered from COVID-19. The sample taken for sequencing was peripheral blood. This sequence joins TRBV15 and TRBJ2-2; weak D call: TRBD1 (6 bases). CDR3 nucleotides: TGTGCCACCAGCAGAGATCGGCAGGGGTGGAACACCGGGGAGCTGTTTTTT. Translating gives CATSRDRQGWNTGELFF.